The 30 T cell receptor beta chains reported below all come from one sample, sequenced in a study of response to subunit inactivated influenza vaccine. TCRdb processed the RT-PCR reads anew with MiXCR; each CDR3 protein has one entry. The table includes a few hundred thousand distinct CDR3 sequences, roughly 7.9% detected once. The material sequenced was PBMCs from blood, taken roughly 24 months after vaccination. The receptors were gathered from a man aged 45 to 70 who received an inactivated influenza vaccine.

This clonotype appeared a few times. The chain links TRBV5-4 to TRBJ2-1; TRBD1 matches at 7 bases. The V segment lost 4 bases and the J segment 3 bases; nucleotides outside the gene matches: 10. Looked up from germline, CDR1 is SGHNT and CDR2 is YYREEE (reference sequence). The CDR3 has 16 amino acids. The CDR3 coding sequence is TGTGCCAGCAGCCCGGTACCGGGACAGAGCTACAATGAGCAGTTCTTC. It encodes CASSPVPGQSYNEQFF.

This clonotype was detected only a few times. As DNA, the CDR3 is TGTGCCAGCAGCCAGCGGGGGATGAGGGCAGATACGCAGTATTTT. This gives the protein CASSQRGMRADTQYF. V gene TRBV7-2 combines with J gene TRBJ2-3; 8 bases are shared with TRBD2. Germline CDR1 SGHTA, CDR2 FQGNSA. V was pared by 5 bases and J by 4 bases, with 8 bases of the junction left unmatched. This CDR3 region has 15 residues.

Ten or more counts support this clonotype. The chain has TRBV7-9 and TRBJ2-3, with TRBD1 matching 9 bases. Trimming cost V 5 bases and J 8 bases; bases outside gene matches: 14. CDR1 is SEHNR, CDR2 FQNEAQ, per germline (reference sequence). The CDR3 runs 16 residues. The CDR3 nucleotides are TGTGCCAGCAGCCCTCCCGGGACAGGGATTGTCGGTACGCAGTATTTT. Translated, it gives CASSPPGTGIVGTQYF. Variable domain in full (rest from reference TRBV7-9 and TRBJ2-3): DTGVSQNPRHKITKRGQNVTFRCDPISEHNRLYWYRQTLGQGPEFLTYFQNEAQLEKSRLLSDRFSAERPKGSFSTLEIQRTEQGDSAMYLCASSPPGTGIVGTQYFGPGTRLTVL.

Concerning this clonotype: Possible read error: a much larger clone is one base away. The rearrangement links TRBV12-3 or TRBV12-4 to TRBJ2-7, with a possible D match to TRBD2 (6 bases). Trimming took off 3 bases at V and 0 bases at J, with 9 bases between the two ends. CDR3 length equals 14 residues. CDR3 region: CASSFAGTSYEQYF. In DNA, the CDR3 is TGTGCCAGCAGTTTTGCGGGGACCTCCTACGAGCAGTACTTC.

This clonotype came up a few times. The CDR3 reads CASSPGQGRDYGYTF. The CDR3 coding sequence is TGTGCCAGCAGTCCAGGACAGGGGAGGGACTATGGCTACACCTTC. V gene TRBV25-1 combines with J gene TRBJ1-2; 9 bases fit TRBD1. The CDR3 extends over 15 amino acids. Germline V gene data show CDR1 as MGHDK and CDR2 as SYGVNS. Trimming cost V 5 bases and J 3 bases; bases outside gene matches: 7.

This clonotype was seen a few times. This chain connects TRBV9 to TRBJ2-1; 8 bases fit TRBD2. Unmatched junction bases numbered 8, after V lost 3 bases and J lost 9 bases. This CDR3 spans 14 amino acids. Germline CDR1 reads SGDLS; CDR2 reads YYNGEE. The CDR3 region has the DNA TGTGCCAGCAGCGCGGGACTAGAGCTGGGTGAGCAGTTCTTC. The encoded protein is CASSAGLELGEQFF.

This clonotype occurred many times. The CDR3 DNA reads as TGCAGTGCTAGAGAAACAGGGGAACCACCCCTCCACTTT. Its protein is CSARETGEPPLHF. The chain is built from TRBV20-1 and TRBJ1-6; TRBD1 aligns across 7 bases. The CDR3 is 13 residues long. Germline V lookup: CDR1 DFQATT, CDR2 SNEGSKA (reference sequence). V trimming: 0 bases; J trimming: 11 bases; junction bases outside the gene matches: 4.

This clonotype was observed many times. The chain employs TRBV20-1 and TRBJ2-7; the D gene is possibly TRBD2 (6 bases). V was clipped by 0 bases and J by 5 bases, with 20 bases between them. Germline values: CDR1 DFQATT, CDR2 SNEGSKA (reference sequence). This CDR3 region has 16 residues. This CDR3 is CSARDSLLGRGNEQYF. The CDR3 DNA reads as TGCAGTGCTAGAGATTCTCTACTCGGGAGAGGCAACGAGCAGTACTTC.

The V gene is TRBV13, the J gene TRBJ2-7; 10 bases are a match to TRBD1. The V and J ends lost 4 bases and 7 bases, in that order; junction bases with no gene match: 10. This CDR3 spans 15 amino acids. Germline CDR1 reads PRHDT; CDR2 reads FYEKMQ (reference sequence). The CDR3 sequence: CASSSPGTGVREQYF. CDR3 bases: TGTGCCAGCAGCTCCCCCGGGACAGGGGTACGGGAGCAGTACTTC. Drawing the rest from reference TRBV13 and TRBJ2-7, the complete variable domain is AAGVIQSPRHLIKEKRETATLKCYPIPRHDTVYWYQQGPGQDPQFLISFYEKMQSDKGSIPDRFSAQQFSDYHSELNMSSLELGDSALYFCASSSPGTGVREQYFGPGTRLTVT.

This clonotype appeared many times. The gene calls are TRBV6-5 and TRBJ2-5; D gene unclear. The CDR3 covers 14 residues. From germline, CDR1 is MNHEY and CDR2 SVGAGI. Trimming removed 2 bases at V and 6 bases at J, with 13 bases between. The CDR3: CASSYGRLGQTQYF. In DNA form, the CDR3 reads TGTGCCAGCAGTTACGGCCGGTTGGGTCAGACCCAGTACTTC.

This clonotype has a count of ten or more. The chain has TRBV29-1 and TRBJ1-1; no clear D gene. Per germline, CDR1 SQVTM and CDR2 ANQGSEA. With 5 bases removed from V and 0 bases from J, the gap between germline ends came to 16 bases. The CDR3 covers 15 residues. CDR3 sequence: CSVSGDEPLNTEAFF. CDR3 DNA sequence: TGCAGCGTTTCAGGAGACGAACCGTTGAACACTGAAGCTTTCTTT.

This clonotype was picked up a small number of times. The chain links TRBV4-2 to TRBJ1-4; 8 nucleotides match TRBD1. Germline assignment: CDR1 LGHNA and CDR2 YNFKEQ. With V trimmed by 4 bases and J by 5 bases, 3 bases remained unmatched. The CDR3 contains 14 residues. The CDR3 loop reads CASSRGQENEKLFF. The CDR3 DNA reads as TGTGCCAGCAGCCGGGGACAGGAAAATGAAAAACTGTTTTTT.

In its sample, this clonotype was seen many times. The rearrangement uses TRBV27 and TRBJ2-7; a weak D match, TRBD1 (6 bases). Trimming took 3 bases from V and 5 from J, leaving 14 bases between them. The CDR3 contains 14 residues. Looked up from germline, CDR1 is MNHEY and CDR2 is SMNVEV (reference sequence). This chain's CDR3 is CASSLRGGRDEQYF. Written as DNA, the CDR3 is TGTGCCAGCAGTTTGAGAGGGGGACGGGACGAGCAGTACTTC.

This clonotype was detected only a few times. The genes are TRBV6-5 and TRBJ1-6; 8 bases map to TRBD1. This CDR3 is 16 amino acids long. Germline assignment: CDR1 MNHEY and CDR2 SVGAGI. V was pared by 3 bases and J by 10 bases, with 11 bases of the junction left unmatched. The CDR3 DNA reads as TGTGCCAGCAGTTATCGCTGGGGGGGACAGGAATCACCCCTCCACTTT. This encodes CASSYRWGGQESPLHF.

There are a few counts of this clonotype. A junction boundary mismatches the germline segment, possibly from a read error. This chain connects TRBV2 to TRBJ2-1, with TRBD2 matching 8 bases. Looked up from germline, CDR1 is SNHLY and CDR2 is FYNNEI. CDR3 length: 14 amino acids. In DNA form, the CDR3 reads TGTGCCAGCAGGGAAGGACTAGCTTCGGGTGAGCAGTTCTTC. Protein sequence: CASREGLASGEQFF.

This clonotype appeared a few times. The chain couples TRBV5-1 to TRBJ2-2, with 7 bases matching TRBD1. Germline V gene lookup returns CDR1 SGHRS and CDR2 YFSETQ. The junction had 5 bases not matched to a gene; V was cut back by 3 bases and J by 3 bases. This CDR3 is built from 15 residues. The CDR3 sequence: CASSYGQVDTGELFF. Here the CDR3 DNA reads TGCGCCAGCAGCTACGGACAGGTGGACACCGGGGAGCTGTTTTTT.

The table lists this clonotype with a few counts. This chain connects TRBV7-9 to TRBJ2-3; D is undetermined. The ends were cut back, 6 bases at V and 1 base at J, with 11 bases in the middle. The CDR3 is made up of 14 amino acids. Germline V gives CDR1 SEHNR, CDR2 FQNEAQ (reference sequence). CDR3 coding DNA: TGTGCCAGCAGTGCCCACCGCGGCACAGATACGCAGTATTTT. Translated, it gives CASSAHRGTDTQYF.

This clonotype was recorded at least ten times. The V call is TRBV20-1, the J call TRBJ2-6, with 8 bases lining up with TRBD2. In germline, CDR1 is DFQATT, CDR2 SNEGSKA (reference sequence). The trim removed 6 bases at V and 3 bases at J, leaving 13 bases unmatched. CDR3 length equals 17 residues. Here the CDR3 DNA reads TGCAGTGCAACGAGCGGGGGTAGTGCCCTTGGGGCCAACGTCCTGACTTTC. Protein: CSATSGGSALGANVLTF.

V and J are TRBV7-9 and TRBJ2-1, with no clear D. Germline V CDR1 and CDR2: SEHNR, FQNEAQ (reference sequence). The CDR3 loop spans 13 amino acids. The V end lost 5 bases, the J end lost 8 bases, and 13 bases lay between the germline ends. The CDR3 protein is CASSPKRGHEQFF. As DNA, the CDR3 is TGTGCCAGCAGCCCGAAGCGTGGGCATGAGCAGTTCTTC.

This clonotype was found many times. The chain uses TRBV10-3 and TRBJ2-7, with TRBD2 as a possible D gene (6 bases). Trimming cost V 4 bases and J 0 bases, with 10 bases left between them. CDR1 and CDR2 from the germline V gene are ENHRY and SYGVKD. The CDR3 is 14 residues long. CDR3 sequence (DNA): TGTGCCATCAGTGCGAATAGCGGCTCCTACGAGCAGTACTTC. It codes for CAISANSGSYEQYF.

In this sample, this clonotype turned up many times. The chain joins TRBV12-3 or TRBV12-4 to TRBJ2-7, with a weak D call TRBD1 (6 bases). The CDR3 spans 13 residues. V was cut by 6 bases and J by 3 bases, with 12 bases left in between. The CDR3 loop is CASRQGLGYEQYF. The CDR3 DNA sequence: TGTGCCAGCAGACAGGGTTTGGGCTACGAGCAGTACTTC.

The chain carries TRBV20-1 and TRBJ1-2; 11 bases agree with TRBD1. The CDR3 has 14 residues. Trimming cost V 5 bases and J 4 bases; bases outside gene matches: 6. CDR1 and CDR2 from the germline V gene are DFQATT and SNEGSKA (reference sequence). The CDR3 DNA reads as TGCAGTGCTTCTTGGACAGGGGGCGGCTATGGCTACACCTTC. Translated, it gives CSASWTGGGYGYTF.

In its sample, this clonotype was seen many times. This chain joins TRBV24-1 and TRBJ1-5; no definite D call. CDR1 is KGHDR and CDR2 is SFDVKD in the germline V gene. V was shortened by 2 bases and J by 1 base, with 2 bases between the two germline ends. The CDR3 runs 13 residues. The CDR3 here is CATSDYSNQPQHF. The CDR3 region has the DNA TGTGCCACCAGTGATTACAGCAATCAGCCCCAGCATTTT.

This clonotype was counted at least ten times. The chain recombines TRBV20-1 with TRBJ2-5; D not resolved. CDR3 length: 15 residues. The V end lost 0 bases, the J end lost 5 bases, and 16 bases lay between the germline ends. Germline V gene data show CDR1 as DFQATT and CDR2 as SNEGSKA (reference sequence). In DNA form, the CDR3 reads TGCAGTGCTAGAGATGTAAAGGGTGGCGCGGAGACCCAGTACTTC. Translated: CSARDVKGGAETQYF.

The table lists this clonotype with many counts. The genes are TRBV29-1 and TRBJ2-7; D uncertain. V was cut by 4 bases and J by 0 bases, with 10 bases left in between. The CDR3 extends over 13 amino acids. Germline loops: CDR1 SQVTM, CDR2 ANQGSEA. The CDR3 coding sequence is TGCAGCGTTGTGACGGATGGCTCCTACGAGCAGTACTTC. It is translated as CSVVTDGSYEQYF.

The J gene is TRBJ1-1, the V gene TRBV5-1, with D maybe TRBD1 (5 bases). The CDR3 runs to 16 residues. Between the trimmed V and J ends, which lost 4 bases and 1 base, there was a span of 17 bases. CDR1 and CDR2 from the germline V gene are SGHRS and YFSETQ. CDR3 in amino acids: CASSIGTGRANTEAFF. The CDR3 nucleotides are TGCGCCAGCAGCATCGGGACCGGGAGGGCGAACACTGAAGCTTTCTTT.

This chain joins TRBV7-8 and TRBJ2-4; TRBD1 might be the D (6 bases). The CDR3 totals 17 residues. With 5 bases removed from V and 0 bases from J, the gap between germline ends came to 17 bases. In germline, CDR1 is SGHVS, CDR2 FQNEAQ. The CDR3: CASSPASQGLAKNIQYF. CDR3 DNA: TGTGCCAGCAGCCCGGCCTCACAGGGTCTAGCCAAAAACATTCAGTACTTC. The full variable domain, in which reference TRBV7-8 and TRBJ2-4 provide the parts outside the CDR3, is GAGVSQSPRYKVAKRGQDVALRCDPISGHVSLFWYQQALGQGPEFLTYFQNEAQLDKSGLPSDRFFAERPEGSVSTLKIQRTQQEDSAVYLCASSPASQGLAKNIQYFGAGTRLSVL.

This clonotype was seen at least ten times. J is TRBJ2-4 and V is TRBV7-2; TRBD1 agrees at 7 bases. CDR1 SGHTA and CDR2 FQGNSA come from the germline V gene. V lost 1 base to trimming and J lost 3 bases; unmatched junction nucleotides: 3. The CDR3 sequence is 15 residues long. The CDR3 reads CASSLEGAGKNIQYF. DNA for the CDR3: TGTGCCAGCAGCTTAGAGGGGGCGGGCAAAAACATTCAGTACTTC.

V usage is TRBV15 and J usage is TRBJ2-5; D is perhaps TRBD1 (5 bases). The germline V and J ends were trimmed by 5 bases and 2 bases, with 15 bases remaining between them. This CDR3 region has 15 residues. In germline, CDR1 is LNHNV, CDR2 YYDKDF (reference sequence). CDR3 sequence reads: CATSRGQITQETQYF. The CDR3 coding sequence is TGTGCCACCAGCCGTGGACAAATCACTCAAGAGACCCAGTACTTC.

This clonotype was recorded many times. V usage is TRBV6-2 or TRBV6-3 and J usage is TRBJ2-2; 7 bases agree with TRBD1. CDR3 length: 15 amino acids. V shed 5 bases and J 3 bases; nucleotides not matched to a gene: 6. CDR1 and CDR2 (germline): MNHEY, SVGEGT. CDR3 region: CASSDGQVHTGELFF. The CDR3 DNA reads as TGTGCCAGCAGTGACGGACAGGTTCACACCGGGGAGCTGTTTTTT.